Each of the 21 T cell receptor beta chains below was sequenced from the same sample in a study of blood T cell dynamics during melanoma immunotherapy. Repertoires were generated with immunoSEQ multiplex PCR, while TCRdb's copy carries only in-frame clones and drops some. The data show 9,100 or so clones, with about 85% seen just once and around 1% held by the top ten. The time point: week 3, after first cycle of checkpoint inhibitor. The material was blood, obtained from a patient treated with checkpoint blockade. Receptors originate from a human donor with melanoma.

A few counts support this clone. The V call is TRBV5-1, the J call TRBJ1-3, with 11 bases aligning to TRBD1. CDR3 length: 17 residues. Germline V gives CDR1 SGHRS, CDR2 YFSETQ. V trimming: 0 bases; J trimming: 0 bases; junction bases outside the gene matches: 2. The CDR3 loop reads CASSLAGTGGSGNTIYF. In DNA form, the CDR3 reads TGCGCCAGCAGCTTGGCGGGGACAGGGGGCTCTGGAAACACCATATATTTT.

The chain couples TRBV7-3 to TRBJ1-1; unclear D gene. This CDR3 region has 13 residues. The V end was cut by 5 bases, the J end by 11 bases, with 18 bases between. Germline lookup yields CDR1 SGHTA and CDR2 FQGTGA. The CDR3 DNA follows: TGTGCCAGCAGCCCCCGGGAGGGCGGCGTTGCTTTCTTT. Protein: CASSPREGGVAFF.

This clone was counted a few times. This chain joins TRBV6-4 and TRBJ2-3, with 12 bases identical to TRBD2. J lost 7 bases, V lost 6 bases, and 8 bases had no gene match. There are 15 residues in the CDR3. Germline V gene data show CDR1 as MRHNA and CDR2 as SNTAGT. The CDR3 sequence is CASSLTSGGSHTQYF. For the CDR3, the DNA is TGTGCCAGCAGCTTGACTAGCGGGGGATCTCATACGCAGTATTTT.

The chain recombines TRBV13 with TRBJ2-7; TRBD1 aligns across 8 bases. The germline V gene encodes CDR1 PRHDT and CDR2 FYEKMQ (reference sequence). After removal of 0 bases from V and 0 bases from J, the junction contained 7 bases not matched to a gene. The CDR3 length is 17 residues. The CDR3 nucleotides read TGTGCCAGCAGCTTAGGGGGTCCGGGACAGGTCTCCTACGAGCAGTACTTC. Translated: CASSLGGPGQVSYEQYF.

This clone was recorded a few times. The gene calls are TRBV11-2 and TRBJ2-4, with D possibly matching TRBD2 (6 bases). This CDR3 has 15 amino acids. V was cut by 4 bases and J by 11 bases, with 21 bases left in between. The V gene's germline CDR1 is SGHAT and CDR2 FQNNGV. The CDR3 sequence: CASSSLGGVQALQYF. The CDR3 DNA reads as TGTGCCAGCAGCTCCCTCGGCGGGGTACAAGCCCTTCAGTACTTC.

The CDR3: CASSVRKEGNEQFF. CDR3 DNA sequence: TGTGCCAGCAGCGTACGCAAGGAGGGAAATGAGCAGTTCTTC. The chain is built from TRBV9 and TRBJ2-1, with a possible D match to TRBD2 (6 bases). The CDR3 consists of 14 residues. The germline V gene has CDR1 SGDLS and CDR2 YYNGEE. V gave up 1 base and J gave up 7 bases, with 12 bases separating them. The full variable domain, in which reference TRBV9 and TRBJ2-1 provide the parts outside the CDR3, is DSGVTQTPKHLITATGQRVTLRCSPRSGDLSVYWYQQSLDQGLQFLIQYYNGEERAKGNILERFSAQQFPDLHSELNLSSLELGDSALYFCASSVRKEGNEQFFGPGTRLTVL.

V gene TRBV30 combines with J gene TRBJ1-2; 9 bases map to TRBD1. V shed 1 base and J 8 bases; nucleotides not matched to a gene: 5. The length of the CDR3 is 13 residues. The germline gives CDR1 GTSNPN, CDR2 SVGIG (reference sequence). CDR3 DNA sequence: TGTGCCTGGAGTGAGGGGACAGGGAACGGCTACACCTTC. Its protein product is CAWSEGTGNGYTF.

The CDR3 region has the DNA TGTGCCACCCGGGAGAAAGCGAGGGAGACCCAGTACTTC. Translating gives CATREKARETQYF. The chain links TRBV7-2 to TRBJ2-5; TRBD2 is a possible D gene (6 bases). This CDR3 has 13 amino acids. In germline, CDR1 is SGHTA, CDR2 FQGNSA. The V end lost 10 bases, the J end lost 5 bases, and 17 bases lay between the germline ends.

The chain links TRBV4-2 to TRBJ2-1; 12 bases line up with TRBD2. J gave up 9 bases and V 1 base, and 13 bases lay outside the gene matches. The CDR3 is made up of 18 amino acids. The germline V gene encodes CDR1 LGHNA and CDR2 YNFKEQ. The CDR3 is CASSQGSPSGGASVEQFF. In DNA form, the CDR3 reads TGTGCCAGCAGCCAAGGATCGCCTAGCGGGGGGGCCTCGGTTGAGCAGTTCTTC.

This chain uses TRBV5-1 with TRBJ2-2; possibly TRBD2 for D (6 bases). The CDR3 sequence is 16 residues long. V was shortened by 4 bases and J by 4 bases, with 17 bases between the two germline ends. Germline-derived CDR1 and CDR2 are SGHRS and YFSETQ. For the CDR3, the DNA is TGCGCCAGCAGCCCTTTCTCGGGAGAGATCACCGGGGAGCTGTTTTTT. It encodes CASSPFSGEITGELFF.

The rearrangement uses TRBV4-2 and TRBJ2-3; the D gene is possibly TRBD1 (6 bases). CDR1 and CDR2 (germline): LGHNA, YNFKEQ. Deletions cut 0 bases from V and 0 bases from J, with 16 bases between. The CDR3 length is 18 residues. CDR3 sequence: CASSQDPPGVTSTDTQYF. The CDR3 bases are TGTGCCAGCAGCCAAGATCCGCCAGGGGTCACTAGCACAGATACGCAGTATTTT.

The chain combines TRBV11-3 with TRBJ2-1; D is ambiguous. The V and J ends lost 4 bases and 5 bases respectively, with 12 bases between them. Germline V gene lookup returns CDR1 SGHNT and CDR2 YENEEA. The CDR3 spans 14 residues. Written as DNA, the CDR3 is TGTGCCAGCAGCTCGACCGGCCTAAACAATGAGCAGTTCTTC. Residues: CASSSTGLNNEQFF.

The V call is TRBV4-3, the J call TRBJ1-2; D unresolved. Germline loops: CDR1 LGHNA, CDR2 YSLEER. This CDR3 comprises 15 residues. With 0 bases removed from V and 4 bases from J, the gap between germline ends came to 12 bases. CDR3: CASSQDLTGPYGYTF. CDR3 sequence (DNA): TGCGCCAGCAGCCAAGATTTGACGGGTCCCTATGGCTACACCTTC.

This clone was counted a few times. V is TRBV7-9 and J is TRBJ2-7; 9 bases agree with TRBD1. Trimming cost V 8 bases and J 5 bases; bases outside gene matches: 7. Germline assignment: CDR1 SEHNR and CDR2 FQNEAQ (reference sequence). CDR3 length: 13 amino acids. The CDR3 coding sequence is TGTGCCAGCGGAACAGGGGGCCGGGACGAGCAGTACTTC. It yields the protein CASGTGGRDEQYF.

The chain combines TRBV11-1 with TRBJ2-5; the D call may be TRBD1 or TRBD2 (5 bases each). The CDR3 runs to 15 residues. The V and J ends lost 1 base and 6 bases respectively, with 15 bases between them. The germline V gene has CDR1 SGHAT and CDR2 FQDESV (reference sequence). The CDR3 loop reads CASSLDGYRGQTQYF. The CDR3 region has the DNA TGTGCCAGCAGCTTAGACGGCTATAGGGGACAGACCCAGTACTTC. Full variable domain (outside the CDR3, taken from reference TRBV11-1 and TRBJ2-5): EAEVAQSPRYKITEKSQAVAFWCDPISGHATLYWYRQILGQGPELLVQFQDESVVDDSQLPKDRFSAERLKGVDSTLKIQPAELGDSAMYLCASSLDGYRGQTQYFGPGTRLLVL.

V gene TRBV11-2 combines with J gene TRBJ1-1, with D tentatively TRBD1 (5 bases). Germline loops: CDR1 SGHAT, CDR2 FQNNGV. Trimming shortened V by 5 bases and J by 10 bases, and 17 bases separated the two germline ends. The CDR3 runs to 13 residues. The CDR3 DNA follows: TGTGCCAGCAGCGCTGGGGCGTGGGTCACAGCTTTCTTT. Its translation: CASSAGAWVTAFF.

CDR3 nucleotide sequence: TGTGCCAGTAGTCAAAGGGGTGGTGGAGAAAAACTGTTTTTT. This gives the protein CASSQRGGGEKLFF. The rearrangement links TRBV19 to TRBJ1-4; a weak D match, TRBD1 (5 bases). CDR1 LNHDA and CDR2 SQIVND come from the germline V gene (reference sequence). The CDR3 spans 14 residues. Trimming cost V 5 bases and J 8 bases, with 15 bases left between them.

V is TRBV19 and J is TRBJ1-4; no clear D gene. This CDR3 is built from 14 residues. Germline V gene lookup returns CDR1 LNHDA and CDR2 SQIVND (reference sequence). The V gene lost 4 bases and the J gene lost 5 bases, with 11 bases spanning the gap. CDR3 sequence reads: CASSKLRLNEKLFF. CDR3 nucleotides: TGTGCCAGTAGTAAGTTACGGCTGAATGAAAAACTGTTTTTT.

The rearrangement joins TRBV10-3 to TRBJ1-3; maybe TRBD1 (5 bases). The germline V gene encodes CDR1 ENHRY and CDR2 SYGVKD. The V end lost 4 bases, the J end lost 4 bases, and 11 bases lay between the germline ends. There are 14 residues in the CDR3. The CDR3 region is CAISGGLLGNTIYF. The DNA of the CDR3 is TGTGCCATCAGTGGGGGCCTTTTAGGAAACACCATATATTTT.

The V and J genes are TRBV6-6 and TRBJ1-5, with a tentative D call TRBD1 (5 bases). CDR1 is MNHNY and CDR2 is SVGAGI in the germline V gene (reference sequence). The CDR3 contains 14 residues. The germline V and J ends were trimmed by 5 bases and 3 bases, with 11 bases remaining between them. The DNA for the CDR3 is TGTGCCAGCAGTCCCGACAGTATCAATCAGCCCCAGCATTTT. Encoded protein: CASSPDSINQPQHF.

The V call is TRBV11-2, the J call TRBJ2-1; 8 nucleotides align to TRBD2. Losses at the gene ends were 5 bases for V and 5 bases for J; bases not matched to a gene: 14. CDR1 is SGHAT, CDR2 FQNNGV, per germline. The CDR3 totals 17 residues. The CDR3 DNA reads TGTGCCAGCAGCCTCACGAGGGCGGGGGGCGCCCACAATGAGCAGTTCTTC. Amino acids: CASSLTRAGGAHNEQFF.